Each of the 11 T cell receptor beta chains below was sequenced from the same sample in a study of beta chain features in type 1 diabetes. As every portion of the isolated RNA was reverse transcribed, the sequencing read expressed TCRB transcripts. Data came from immunoSEQ multiplex PCR; TCRdb stores just in-frame clones and leaves some out. The sample has 600,000 to 700,000 clones, around 15% seen once. The antigens for these receptors are not known. The study, taken as a whole, reports: Moderate yet significant TCRB CDR3 shortening was seen in Type 1 diabetes patients in all four CD4+ subsets.

Sequencing input: naive CD4+ T cells from blood. Every receptor here comes from a man aged 18 to 30 with type 1 diabetes.

This clone was picked up a small number of times. The chain couples TRBV7-8 to TRBJ2-4; D possibly matches TRBD1 or TRBD2 (5 bases each). The CDR3 covers 14 residues. Germline V CDR1 and CDR2: SGHVS, FQNEAQ. V was trimmed by 3 bases and J by 8 bases, leaving 14 bases between them. CDR3 in amino acids: CASSFGAPRDIQYF. CDR3 bases: TGTGCCAGCAGCTTCGGGGCCCCGAGGGACATTCAGTACTTC.

This chain links TRBV19 with TRBJ1-1; maybe TRBD1 (6 bases). Germline values: CDR1 LNHDA, CDR2 SQIVND (reference sequence). CDR3 size: 14 residues. Trimming cost V 7 bases and J 1 base, with 13 bases left between them. As DNA, the CDR3 is TGTGCCAGTACAGGGGAATTGTGGAACACTGAAGCTTTCTTT. Protein product: CASTGELWNTEAFF. Full variable domain (missing parts from reference TRBV19 and TRBJ1-1): DGGITQSPKYLFRKEGQNVTLSCEQNLNHDAMYWYRQDPGQGLRLIYYSQIVNDFQKGDIAEGYSVSREKKESFPLTVTSAQKNPTAFYLCASTGELWNTEAFFGQGTRLTVV.

With regard to this clone: At one boundary the junction diverges from the germline segment, which might be a read error. The chain's CDR3 is CGSSLRGVNTEAFF. DNA for the CDR3: TGTGGCAGCAGCCTCCGGGGTGTGAACACTGAAGCTTTCTTT. The chain combines TRBV6-1 with TRBJ1-1; D gene unclear. Per germline, CDR1 MNHNS and CDR2 SASEGT. This CDR3 spans 14 amino acids.

This clone was picked up a small number of times. The chain recombines TRBV7-3 with TRBJ2-3; the D gene is possibly TRBD1 (5 bases). Trimming took 4 bases from V and 7 from J, leaving 9 bases between them. This CDR3 is built from 12 residues. CDR1 and CDR2 (germline): SGHTA, FQGTGA. CDR3 amino acids: CASSSQGNTQYF. The CDR3, as DNA: TGTGCCAGCAGCTCTCAGGGAAATACGCAGTATTTT.

This clone has just a few counts. The CDR3 DNA reads TGTGCCAGCAGCTCCGCGGACAGGGTCCACACTGAAGCTTTCTTT. As protein: CASSSADRVHTEAFF. This chain links TRBV5-4 with TRBJ1-1; 8 bases are a match to TRBD1. Germline CDR1 reads SGHNT; CDR2 reads YYREEE (reference sequence). This CDR3 has 15 amino acids. V gave up 3 bases and J gave up 3 bases; unmatched junction bases: 7.

There are a few counts of this clone. The rearrangement uses TRBV29-1 and TRBJ2-7; D is unresolved. CDR3 length: 12 amino acids. V lost 6 bases and J 0 bases, leaving 9 bases between the germline ends. Germline V gene lookup returns CDR1 SQVTM and CDR2 ANQGSEA. The CDR3 sequence: CSVLVSSYEQYF. The CDR3 region has the DNA TGCAGCGTCTTAGTTAGCTCCTACGAGCAGTACTTC.

This clone was found a few times. The chain links TRBV30 to TRBJ2-3; 7 nucleotides match TRBD2. The CDR3 length is 15 residues. The V segment lost 2 bases and the J segment 1 base; nucleotides outside the gene matches: 6. Germline V gene lookup returns CDR1 GTSNPN and CDR2 SVGIG (reference sequence). CDR3 protein: CAWSSNAGGTDTQYF. The CDR3 nucleotides are TGTGCCTGGAGTTCTAATGCGGGAGGCACAGATACGCAGTATTTT.

Only one count was recorded for this clone. V gene TRBV6-1 combines with J gene TRBJ1-1; D unresolved. The CDR3 is 17 amino acids. The germline V and J ends were trimmed by 0 bases and 0 bases, with 14 bases remaining between them. Germline assignment: CDR1 MNHNS and CDR2 SASEGT. CDR3 DNA: TGTGCCAGCAGTGAAGCGGGCATCGGCGGACTGAACACTGAAGCTTTCTTT. Amino acid sequence: CASSEAGIGGLNTEAFF.

As for this clone: In the same sample, other DNA sequences code for this CDR3. The V and J genes are TRBV30 and TRBJ2-2; D call uncertain. Germline V gene sequence: CDR1 GTSNPN, CDR2 SVGIG (reference sequence). The CDR3 consists of 13 residues. V was pared by 0 bases and J by 3 bases, with 5 bases between. CDR3 in DNA: TGTGCCTGGAGTGTACGGTACACCGGGGAGCTGTTTTTT. Encoded protein: CAWSVRYTGELFF.

This clone came up a few times. The J gene is TRBJ2-1, the V gene TRBV28; 9 nucleotides agree with TRBD1. Germline CDR1 MDHEN, CDR2 SYDVKM. The length of the CDR3 is 14 residues. V shed 7 bases and J 9 bases; nucleotides not matched to a gene: 10. CDR3 in DNA: TGTGCCAGCACCCTTCCCGGGACAGGGTTTGAGCAGTTCTTC. As protein: CASTLPGTGFEQFF.

The chain employs TRBV2 and TRBJ2-7; no definite D call. CDR1 SNHLY and CDR2 FYNNEI come from the germline V gene. Between the trimmed V and J ends, which lost 5 bases and 1 base, there was a span of 15 bases. The CDR3 has 15 amino acids. CDR3 region: CASSTTVASSYEQYF. DNA of the CDR3: TGTGCCAGCAGTACGACCGTAGCCTCTTCCTACGAGCAGTACTTC. Filled out from reference TRBV2 and TRBJ2-7, the complete variable domain reads EPEVTQTPSHQVTQMGQEVILRCVPISNHLYFYWYRQILGQKVEFLVSFYNNEISEKSEIFDDQFSVERPDGSNFTLKIRSTKLEDSAMYFCASSTTVASSYEQYFGPGTRLTVT.